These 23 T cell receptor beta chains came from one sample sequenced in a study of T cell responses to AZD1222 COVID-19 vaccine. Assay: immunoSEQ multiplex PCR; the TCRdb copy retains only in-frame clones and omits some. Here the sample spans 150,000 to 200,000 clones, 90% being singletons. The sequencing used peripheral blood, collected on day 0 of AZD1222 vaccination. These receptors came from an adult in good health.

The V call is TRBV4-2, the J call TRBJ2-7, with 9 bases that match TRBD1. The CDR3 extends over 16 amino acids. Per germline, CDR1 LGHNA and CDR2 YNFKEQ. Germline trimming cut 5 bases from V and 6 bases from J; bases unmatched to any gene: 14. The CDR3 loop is CASSSTGTGRLVEQYF. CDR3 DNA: TGTGCCAGCAGCTCGACCGGGACAGGGAGATTAGTCGAGCAGTACTTC.

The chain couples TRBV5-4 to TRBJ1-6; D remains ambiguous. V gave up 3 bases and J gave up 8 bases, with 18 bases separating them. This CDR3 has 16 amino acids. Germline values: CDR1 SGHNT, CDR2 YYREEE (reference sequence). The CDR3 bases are TGTGCCAGCAGCTCGGGCCAAACAAGGTGGGATTCACCCCTCCACTTT. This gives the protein CASSSGQTRWDSPLHF.

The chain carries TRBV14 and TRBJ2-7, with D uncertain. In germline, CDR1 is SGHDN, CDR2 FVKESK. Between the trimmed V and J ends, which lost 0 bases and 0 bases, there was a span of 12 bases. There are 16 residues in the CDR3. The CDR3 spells CASSQDNSWGSYEQYF. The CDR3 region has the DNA TGTGCCAGCAGCCAAGATAACTCGTGGGGCTCCTACGAGCAGTACTTC.

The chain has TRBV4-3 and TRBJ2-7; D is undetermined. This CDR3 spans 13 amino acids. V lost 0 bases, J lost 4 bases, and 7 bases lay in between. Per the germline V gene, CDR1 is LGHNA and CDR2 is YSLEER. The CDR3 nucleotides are TGCGCCAGCAGCCAAGAAAATAATTACGAGCAGTACTTC. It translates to CASSQENNYEQYF.

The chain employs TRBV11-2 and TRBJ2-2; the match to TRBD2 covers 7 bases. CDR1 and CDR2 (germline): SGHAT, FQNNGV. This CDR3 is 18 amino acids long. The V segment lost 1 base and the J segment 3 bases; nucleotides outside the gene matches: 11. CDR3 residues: CASSLGGWGGRDTGELFF. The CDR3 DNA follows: TGTGCCAGCAGCTTAGGTGGCTGGGGGGGTCGCGACACCGGGGAGCTGTTTTTT.

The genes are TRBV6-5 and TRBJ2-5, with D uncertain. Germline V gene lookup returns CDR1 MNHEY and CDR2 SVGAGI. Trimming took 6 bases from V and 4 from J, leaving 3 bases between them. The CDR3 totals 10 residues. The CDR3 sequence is CASRGETQYF. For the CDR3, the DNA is TGTGCCAGCAGGGGAGAGACCCAGTACTTC.

CDR3 amino acids: CASSPTQGGQPQHF. The CDR3 DNA follows: TGTGCCAGTAGTCCGACACAGGGCGGTCAGCCCCAGCATTTT. The J gene is TRBJ1-5, the V gene TRBV19; the D gene is possibly TRBD1 (6 bases). Germline-derived CDR1 and CDR2 are LNHDA and SQIVND (reference sequence). Trimming removed 5 bases at V and 6 bases at J, with 14 bases between. The CDR3 extends over 14 amino acids.

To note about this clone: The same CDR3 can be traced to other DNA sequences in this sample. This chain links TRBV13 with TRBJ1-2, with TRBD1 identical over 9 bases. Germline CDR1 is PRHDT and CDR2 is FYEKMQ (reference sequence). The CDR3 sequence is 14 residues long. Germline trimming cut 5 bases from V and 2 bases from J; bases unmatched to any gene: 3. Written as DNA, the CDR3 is TGTGCCAGCAGCATCGGGACAGGGAACTATGGCTACACCTTC. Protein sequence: CASSIGTGNYGYTF. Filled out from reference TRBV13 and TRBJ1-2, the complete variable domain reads AAGVIQSPRHLIKEKRETATLKCYPIPRHDTVYWYQQGPGQDPQFLISFYEKMQSDKGSIPDRFSAQQFSDYHSELNMSSLELGDSALYFCASSIGTGNYGYTFGSGTRLTVV.

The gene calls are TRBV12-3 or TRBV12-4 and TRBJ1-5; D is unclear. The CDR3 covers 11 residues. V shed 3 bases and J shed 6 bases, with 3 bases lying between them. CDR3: CASSLSQPQHF. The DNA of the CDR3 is TGTGCCAGCAGTTTGAGTCAGCCCCAGCATTTT.

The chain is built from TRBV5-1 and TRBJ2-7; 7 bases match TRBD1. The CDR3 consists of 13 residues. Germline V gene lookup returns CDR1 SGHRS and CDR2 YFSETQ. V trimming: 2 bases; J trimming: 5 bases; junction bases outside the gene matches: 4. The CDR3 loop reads CASSLQGPDEQYF. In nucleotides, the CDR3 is TGCGCCAGCAGCTTACAGGGGCCTGACGAGCAGTACTTC. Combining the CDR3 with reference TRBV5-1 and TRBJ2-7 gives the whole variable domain KAGVTQTPRYLIKTRGQQVTLSCSPISGHRSVSWYQQTPGQGLQFLFEYFSETQRNKGNFPGRFSGRQFSNSRSEMNVSTLELGDSALYLCASSLQGPDEQYFGPGTRLTVT.

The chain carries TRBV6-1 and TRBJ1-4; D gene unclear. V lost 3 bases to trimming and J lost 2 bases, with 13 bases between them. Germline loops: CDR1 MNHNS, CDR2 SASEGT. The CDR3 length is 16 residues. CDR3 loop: CASSDSADSTNEKLFF. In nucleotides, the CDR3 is TGTGCCAGCAGTGACAGCGCGGACTCCACTAATGAAAAACTGTTTTTT.

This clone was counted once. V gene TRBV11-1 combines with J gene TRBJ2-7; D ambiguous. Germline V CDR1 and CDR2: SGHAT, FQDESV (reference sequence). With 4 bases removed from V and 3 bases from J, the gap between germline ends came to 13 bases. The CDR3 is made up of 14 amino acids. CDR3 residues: CASSWTPLDYEQYF. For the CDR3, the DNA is TGTGCCAGCAGCTGGACCCCCCTGGACTACGAGCAGTACTTC. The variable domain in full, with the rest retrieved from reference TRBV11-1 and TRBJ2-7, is EAEVAQSPRYKITEKSQAVAFWCDPISGHATLYWYRQILGQGPELLVQFQDESVVDDSQLPKDRFSAERLKGVDSTLKIQPAELGDSAMYLCASSWTPLDYEQYFGPGTRLTVT.

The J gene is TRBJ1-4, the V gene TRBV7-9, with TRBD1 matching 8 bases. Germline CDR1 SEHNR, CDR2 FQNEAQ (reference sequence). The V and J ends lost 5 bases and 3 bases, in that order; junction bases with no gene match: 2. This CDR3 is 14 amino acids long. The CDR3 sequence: CASSLGQANEKLFF. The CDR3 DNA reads TGTGCCAGCAGCCTGGGACAGGCTAATGAAAAACTGTTTTTT.

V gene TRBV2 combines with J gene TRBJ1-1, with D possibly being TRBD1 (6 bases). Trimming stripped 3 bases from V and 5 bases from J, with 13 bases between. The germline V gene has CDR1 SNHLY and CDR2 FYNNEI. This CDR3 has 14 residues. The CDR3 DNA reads TGTGCCAGCAGTGACAAGTCCGGACAGACTGAAGCTTTCTTT. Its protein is CASSDKSGQTEAFF.

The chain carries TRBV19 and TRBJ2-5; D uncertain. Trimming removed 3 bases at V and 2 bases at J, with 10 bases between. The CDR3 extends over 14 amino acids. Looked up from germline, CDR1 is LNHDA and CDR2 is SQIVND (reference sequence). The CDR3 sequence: CASSIRHRQETQYF. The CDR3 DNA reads TGTGCCAGTAGTATCCGTCACAGACAAGAGACCCAGTACTTC.

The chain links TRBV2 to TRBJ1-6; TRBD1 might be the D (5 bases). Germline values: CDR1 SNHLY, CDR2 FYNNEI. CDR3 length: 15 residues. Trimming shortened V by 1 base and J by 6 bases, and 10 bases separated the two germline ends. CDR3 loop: CASSEEAGRNSPLHF. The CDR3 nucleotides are TGTGCCAGCAGTGAAGAGGCAGGGCGTAATTCACCCCTCCACTTT.

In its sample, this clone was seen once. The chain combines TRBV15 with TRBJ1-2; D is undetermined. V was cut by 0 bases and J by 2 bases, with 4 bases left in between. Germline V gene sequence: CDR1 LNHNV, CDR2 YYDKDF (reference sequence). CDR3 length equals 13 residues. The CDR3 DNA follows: TGTGCCACCAGCAGAGATTCGAACTATGGCTACACCTTC. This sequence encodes CATSRDSNYGYTF.

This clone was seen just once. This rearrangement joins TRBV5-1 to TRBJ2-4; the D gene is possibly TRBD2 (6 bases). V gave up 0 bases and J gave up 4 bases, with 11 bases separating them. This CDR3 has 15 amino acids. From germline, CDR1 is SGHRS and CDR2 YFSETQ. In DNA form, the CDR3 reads TGCGCCAGCAGCTTGGATTTGGGGGGAAAAAACATTCAGTACTTC. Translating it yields CASSLDLGGKNIQYF.

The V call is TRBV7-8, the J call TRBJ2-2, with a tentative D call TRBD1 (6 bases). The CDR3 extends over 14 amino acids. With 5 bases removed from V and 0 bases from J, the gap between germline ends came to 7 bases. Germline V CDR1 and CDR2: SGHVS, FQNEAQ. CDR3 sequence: CASSRTANTGELFF. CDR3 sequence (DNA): TGTGCCAGCAGCAGGACAGCGAACACCGGGGAGCTGTTTTTT.

DNA of the CDR3: TGTGCCAGTAGTAGCTCACTGACAAATGAAAAACTGTTTTTT. The encoded protein is CASSSSLTNEKLFF. This chain joins TRBV19 and TRBJ1-4; D ambiguous. Germline assignment: CDR1 LNHDA and CDR2 SQIVND (reference sequence). The CDR3 sequence is 14 residues long. Trimming removed 4 bases at V and 5 bases at J, with 11 bases between.

The CDR3: CASSGPGARNTEAFF. CDR3 nucleotides: TGTGCCAGCAGTGGCCCTGGGGCCAGGAACACTGAAGCTTTCTTT. V is TRBV2 and J is TRBJ1-1, with D perhaps matching TRBD1 (5 bases). V was cut by 4 bases and J by 1 base, with 13 bases left in between. This CDR3 has 15 amino acids. CDR1 and CDR2 from the germline V gene are SNHLY and FYNNEI.

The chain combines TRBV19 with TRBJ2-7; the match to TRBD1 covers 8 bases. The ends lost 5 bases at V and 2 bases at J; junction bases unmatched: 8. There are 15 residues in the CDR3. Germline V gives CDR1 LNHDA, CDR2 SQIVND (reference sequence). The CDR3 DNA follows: TGTGCCAGTAGTCCCGGGGACAGGCCTCCCTACGAGCAGTACTTC. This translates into CASSPGDRPPYEQYF.

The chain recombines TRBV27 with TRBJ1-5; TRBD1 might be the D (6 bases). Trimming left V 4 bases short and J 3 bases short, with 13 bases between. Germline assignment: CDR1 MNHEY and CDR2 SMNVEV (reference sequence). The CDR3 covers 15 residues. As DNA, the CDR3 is TGTGCCAGCAGTTCAATACAGGGCTACAATCAGCCCCAGCATTTT. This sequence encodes CASSSIQGYNQPQHF.